A selection of T cell receptor beta chains follows, all from one sample in a study of T-cell reconstitution after alpha-beta-depleted transplantation in children. TCRdb re-called the PCR reads with MiXCR, one entry per CDR3 protein. The table lists 900,000 or so distinct CDR3 sequences, around 15% of them singletons, with just under 5% in the top ten. The source was PBMCs, mostly from graft donor cells, collected 360 days after TCRalphabeta/CD19-depleted stem cell transplant. The receptors were sampled from a male patient under 18 who had a stem cell transplant for acute lymphoblastic leukemia, so the T cells may come from the graft donor. Both conserved end residues are part of each CDR3. Fields, in order: J gene, clone size, V gene, D gene, CDR3 protein, CDR3 DNA. D genes are given only for firm matches. Clone sizes are given selectively: once, few, many, or a class where the clone is expanded.

>TRBJ2-7|.|TRBV29-1|.
CSAKGGHYEQYF
TGCAGCGCAAAGGGGGGGCACTACGAGCAGTACTTC
>TRBJ2-7|many|TRBV20-1|.
CSATGRAPYEQYF
TGCAGTGCTACGGGCAGGGCGCCCTACGAGCAGTACTTC
>TRBJ1-2|.|TRBV20-1|TRBD1
CSARERQGQGNYGYTF
TGCAGTGCTAGAGAGCGTCAGGGACAGGGGAACTATGGCTACACCTTC
>TRBJ2-5|few|TRBV10-3|.
CAISDGGGETQYF
TGTGCCATCAGTGATGGAGGGGGAGAGACCCAGTACTTC
>TRBJ2-7|.|TRBV20-1|.
CSARVRDEQYF
TGCAGTGCTAGAGTAAGGGACGAGCAGTACTTC
>TRBJ1-5|many|TRBV10-3|TRBD1
CAISEGGTVINQPQHF
TGTGCCATCAGTGAGGGGGGGACAGTCATCAATCAGCCCCAGCATTTT
>TRBJ1-2|.|TRBV20-1|.
CSASFGRTRGRTF
TGCAGTGCTAGCTTTGGACGAACAAGGGGCCGGACCTTC
>TRBJ2-1|many|TRBV5-6|TRBD2
CASSFRTSGRAIEQFF
TGTGCCAGCAGCTTTCGAACTAGCGGGAGGGCAATAGAGCAGTTCTTC
>TRBJ2-7|few|TRBV12-3/TRBV12-4|TRBD1
CASSSRTRGQGSYEQYF
TGTGCCAGCAGTTCCCGAACCCGCGGACAGGGTTCCTACGAGCAGTACTTC
>TRBJ2-7|.|TRBV4-1|TRBD1
CASSQGKTGPYEQYF
TGCGCCAGCAGCCAAGGGAAGACAGGGCCCTACGAGCAGTACTTC
>TRBJ2-7|.|TRBV7-8|.
CASSLASTGSYEQYF
TGTGCCAGCAGCTTAGCAAGTACAGGTTCCTACGAGCAGTACTTC
>TRBJ2-7|few|TRBV6-2/TRBV6-3|.
CASSLQGGNPYEQYF
TGTGCCAGCAGTCTTCAGGGCGGGAATCCCTACGAGCAGTACTTC
>TRBJ2-7|.|TRBV9|TRBD2
CASSALAGGYYEQYF
TGTGCCAGCAGCGCACTAGCGGGAGGGTACTACGAGCAGTACTTC
>TRBJ2-1|many|TRBV25-1|TRBD2
CASSESGLAYNEQFF
TGTGCCAGCAGTGAATCCGGACTAGCCTACAATGAGCAGTTCTTC
>TRBJ2-1|few|TRBV7-3|TRBD2
CASSLARTSNEQFF
TGTGCCAGCAGCTTAGCTCGGACTAGCAATGAGCAGTTCTTC
>TRBJ2-1|few|TRBV29-1|TRBD2
CSTTSGSQGQFF
TGCAGCACGACTAGCGGGTCTCAGGGGCAGTTCTTC
>TRBJ1-3|few|TRBV25-1|.
CASAGPATGNTIYF
TGTGCCAGCGCGGGACCCGCTACTGGAAACACCATATATTTT
>TRBJ1-1|once|TRBV11-1|TRBD1
CASSRWDRATEAFF
TGTGCCAGCAGCCGATGGGACAGGGCCACTGAAGCTTTCTTT
>TRBJ2-1|many|TRBV24-1|.
CATSDAYYNEQFF
TGTGCCACCAGTGATGCTTACTACAATGAGCAGTTCTTC
>TRBJ2-1|few|TRBV7-6|TRBD2
CASSLARLAVSNEQFF
TGTGCCAGCAGCTTAGCCAGACTAGCGGTAAGCAATGAGCAGTTCTTC
>TRBJ2-3|.|TRBV18|TRBD1
CASSPFERTGGMDTQYF
TGTGCCAGCTCACCATTTGAGCGGACAGGGGGCATGGATACGCAGTATTTT
>TRBJ2-1|.|TRBV12-3/TRBV12-4|.
CASSEAREGHVQFF
TGTGCCAGCAGTGAGGCCCGCGAGGGTCATGTGCAGTTCTTC